These 6 T cell receptor beta chains came from one sample sequenced in a study of T cell repertoires in cytomegalovirus infection. For these TCRs, the target antigens are not known. TCRdb re-analysed the reads in MiXCR, keeping a single row per CDR3 protein. This table holds 830,000 or so distinct CDR3 sequences, 30% to 35% found once. Sequencing was performed on cultured CD8+ T cells from PBMCs, taken from culture after CMV antigen stimulation. These TCRs come from a human donor in good health (CMV status not recorded). Some clones in this sample may be carry-over from other donors' samples.

J is TRBJ2-3 and V is TRBV7-9; D gene ambiguous. Germline assignment: CDR1 SEHNR and CDR2 FQNEAQ (reference sequence). V was cut by 5 bases and J by 1 base, with 10 bases left in between. The CDR3 sequence is 14 residues long. The CDR3 sequence is CASSGQDGTDTQYF. DNA for the CDR3: TGTGCCAGCAGCGGCCAAGATGGCACAGATACGCAGTATTTT.

The V gene is TRBV5-4, the J gene TRBJ2-1; D gene uncertain. Between the trimmed V and J ends, which lost 4 bases and 0 bases, there was a span of 23 bases. Germline CDR1 is SGHNT and CDR2 is YYREEE (reference sequence). This CDR3 has 19 residues. CDR3: CASSLFPPVTVSSYNEQFF. CDR3 nucleotides: TGTGCCAGCAGCCTTTTCCCCCCCGTGACGGTGAGCTCCTACAATGAGCAGTTCTTC. Together with reference TRBV5-4 and TRBJ2-1, the CDR3 gives the full variable domain: ETGVTQSPTHLIKTRGQQVTLRCSSQSGHNTVSWYQQALGQGPQFIFQYYREEENGRGNFPPRFSGLQFPNYSSELNVNALELDDSALYLCASSLFPPVTVSSYNEQFFGPGTRLTVL.

The chain uses TRBV19 and TRBJ1-5; D remains ambiguous. The CDR3 covers 15 residues. The V end was cut by 2 bases, the J end by 4 bases, with 12 bases between. Germline-derived CDR1 and CDR2 are LNHDA and SQIVND (reference sequence). CDR3 DNA: TGTGCCAGTAGTATAAGGTCCTCCGGGAATCAGCCCCAGCATTTT. Protein product: CASSIRSSGNQPQHF.

About this clonotype: A much more abundant neighbour one base away suggests this may be a read error. The rearrangement links TRBV12-3 or TRBV12-4 to TRBJ2-3; 9 bases agree with TRBD2. CDR3 length equals 15 residues. V was clipped by 10 bases and J by 8 bases; unmatched bases: 16. The CDR3 bases are TGTGCCAACAGCCGTAGCGGGGGCCCTCTCGGTACGCAGTATTTT. It is translated as CANSRSGGPLGTQYF.

The chain couples TRBV6-1 to TRBJ2-7, with D possibly matching TRBD1 (5 bases). Germline V lookup: CDR1 MNHNS, CDR2 SASEGT. V was pared by 6 bases and J by 0 bases, with 15 bases between. This CDR3 has 15 amino acids. The CDR3 DNA is TGTGCCAGCAGCGCTGCAGGGTCTAGCTCCTACGAGCAGTACGTC. It specifies CASSAAGSSSYEQYV.

The rearrangement joins TRBV4-1 to TRBJ1-1, with unresolved D. The ends were cut back, 3 bases at V and 6 bases at J, with 17 bases in the middle. This CDR3 has 15 residues. The germline CDR1 and CDR2 sequences are MGHRA and YSYEKL. This CDR3 is CASSHSDGLLPEAFF. The CDR3 nucleotides are TGCGCCAGCAGCCATTCCGACGGACTTCTCCCTGAAGCTTTCTTT.